This T cell receptor (beta chain) was documented in a study of CD8+ T cells in alopecia areata (dated by TCRdb to between 2017 and 2018). Concerning the study at large: Treated patients were enrolled in an open-label pilot trial of oral tofacitinib at 5 to 10 mg twice daily for moderate-to-severe alopecia areata. Tofacitinib was administered for 6 to 18 months, and 6 months of follow-up off drug were then conducted to assess delayed response and recurrence. In both human patients and the C3H/HeJ mouse model, the study applied high-throughput TCRbeta sequencing to look at T cell clonal expansion in alopecia areata. Scalp tissue and sorted CD4+ and CD8+ peripheral blood T cells from patchy and totalis/universalis alopecia areata patients and from healthy controls were covered by human TCRbeta sequencing. Patients on tofacitinib were biopsied at baseline and after 4 and 24 weeks of treatment, and several of the patients also had a later scalp biopsy. Clonality in the scalp was compared among normal scalp (n=4), patchy alopecia areata scalp (n=8), and alopecia totalis/universalis scalp (n=8). RNA came from the PAXgene miRNA kit for fixed scalp, the miRNeasy kit for PBMCs, and the RNeasy kit for mouse skin. Amplification of TCRbeta CDR3 regions was done by immunoSEQ multiplex PCR using 35 Vbeta forward primers and 13 Jbeta reverse primers. Results and caveats for the whole study, not just this receptor: Resident alphabeta T cells in normal human skin are also sequenced, complicating scalp TCR repertoire analysis, unlike mouse skin dominated by gammadelta T cells. Compared with normal scalp, lesional scalp had higher clonality and more expanded CD8+ clones, particularly in alopecia totalis/universalis, a pattern that suggests antigenic drive. Shared TCR sequences between patients were less evident than in mice, which may be partly attributable to HLA diversity in the patient population.

Germline trimming: 7 bases from V, 7 bases from J; junction bases outside gene matches: 10. The CDR3 holds 15 amino acids from the cysteine to the phenylalanine. This entry keeps only the CDR3 DNA: 45 bases, framed from base 1. CDR1 ENHRY and CDR2 SYGVKD were looked up in the germline V gene. This clone was counted a few times. Its antigen remains unidentified. No base qualities exist here, and no much larger clone lies one base off it. The library was prepared using the immunoSEQ multiplex PCR assay. RNA was extracted from all samples and reverse transcribed into cDNA, which served as template for TCR sequencing. SuperScript III was used to make first-strand cDNA, primed with a 2:1 mix of oligo-dT and random hexamers. A synthetic immune receptor repertoire was used to gauge amplification bias, and whatever bias remained was removed computationally. Concerning the study's data processing: Raw reads were preprocessed for error removal, and CDR3 was defined according to IMGT conventions as running from the conserved cysteine to phenylalanine. Clonality was calculated as 1 minus Shannon entropy normalized by log2 of the number of productive unique TCRs. CD4 or CD8 identity of scalp clones was inferred by cross-referencing scalp TCRbeta sequences with sorted blood CD4 and CD8 repertoires. TCRdb re-hosts the immuneACCESS table, in-frame sequences only. Its copies lack some clones; in the studies checked, an unresolved V gene accounts for under half of them, and the cause for the rest is not known. The DNA gave D and trimming, while V, J and clone size come from that table. This sample has roughly 65,000 clones in its table, and under 55% of those were observed once. The ten largest clones capture about 17% of the sample.

What this sample's time point label stands for: baseline before oral tofacitinib. Lesional scalp punch biopsies and peripheral blood were collected from alopecia areata patients. PBMCs were separated by density centrifugation and stained for CD3, CD4 and CD8, after which CD4+ and CD8+ T cells were sorted on a FACSAria. The receptor was derived from a human donor with alopecia areata. The material was CD8+ T cells sorted from blood, obtained at week 0. The V gene is TRBV10-3 and the J gene is TRBJ2-1; 10 middle bases align to TRBD2. The CDR3 region has the sequence CAINGEDSGRNEQFF. The bases are TGTGCCATCAACGGGGAGGATAGCGGGAGGAATGAGCAGTTCTTC.